This T cell receptor beta chain comes out of a study of identifying expanded T cells in peripheral blood. Study results and limitations: Technical replicates showed roughly 1.2 changed clones; two weeks 15 to 20; four weeks 19. Clone count variance between approximately two-week samples rose with total template count.

About this clone itself: Its cognate antigen is unknown.

Libraries were prepared by immunoSEQ multiplex PCR; TCRdb keeps only in-frame clonotypes and omits some of them. The table includes tens of thousands of clones, around 89% detected once. During the collection period, no donor immune events like infections were recorded. This CDR3 is built from 16 residues. Germline-derived CDR1 and CDR2 are MGHRA and YSYEKL. The ends were cut back, 4 bases at V and 6 bases at J, with 16 bases in the middle. The sequence came from a person aged 18 to 70 in good health. This rearrangement joins TRBV4-1 to TRBJ1-6, with D possibly TRBD1 on 6 matching bases. The specimen sequenced was blood. In DNA form, the CDR3 reads TGCGCCAGCAGCCCCCCCGGGGGCGGGTTTAATTCACCCCTCCACTTT. Its protein is CASSPPGGGFNSPLHF.